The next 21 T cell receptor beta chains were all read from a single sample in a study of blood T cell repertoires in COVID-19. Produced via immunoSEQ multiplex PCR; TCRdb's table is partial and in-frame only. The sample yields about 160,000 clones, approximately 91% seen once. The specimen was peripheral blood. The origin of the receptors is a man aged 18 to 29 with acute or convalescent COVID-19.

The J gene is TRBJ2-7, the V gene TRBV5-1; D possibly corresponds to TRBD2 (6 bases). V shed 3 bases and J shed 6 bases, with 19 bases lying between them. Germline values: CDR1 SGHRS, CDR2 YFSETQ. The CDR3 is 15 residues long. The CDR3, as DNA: TGCGCCAGCAGCTCCCCGGGACTCACCCCTTCCGAGCAGTACTTC. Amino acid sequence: CASSSPGLTPSEQYF.

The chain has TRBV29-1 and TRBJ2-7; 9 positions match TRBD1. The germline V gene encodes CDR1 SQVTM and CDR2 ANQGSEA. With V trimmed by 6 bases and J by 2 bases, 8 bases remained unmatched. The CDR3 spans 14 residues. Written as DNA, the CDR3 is TGCAGCGTCGTAACGGGACAGGGAGCCTACGAGCAGTACTTC. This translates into CSVVTGQGAYEQYF.

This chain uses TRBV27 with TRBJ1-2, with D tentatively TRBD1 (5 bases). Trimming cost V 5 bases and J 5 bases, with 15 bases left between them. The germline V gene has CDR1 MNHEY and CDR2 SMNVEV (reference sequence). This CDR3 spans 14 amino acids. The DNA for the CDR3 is TGTGCCAGCAGTCCCGAAGGGGTATGGTATGGCTACACCTTC. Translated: CASSPEGVWYGYTF.

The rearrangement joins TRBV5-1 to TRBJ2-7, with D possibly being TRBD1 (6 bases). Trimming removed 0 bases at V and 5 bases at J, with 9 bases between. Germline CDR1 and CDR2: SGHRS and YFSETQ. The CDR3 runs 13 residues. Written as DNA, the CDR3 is TGCGCCAGCAGCTTGGGCAGGGGTGACGAGCAGTACTTC. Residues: CASSLGRGDEQYF. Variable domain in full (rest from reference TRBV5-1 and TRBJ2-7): KAGVTQTPRYLIKTRGQQVTLSCSPISGHRSVSWYQQTPGQGLQFLFEYFSETQRNKGNFPGRFSGRQFSNSRSEMNVSTLELGDSALYLCASSLGRGDEQYFGPGTRLTVT.

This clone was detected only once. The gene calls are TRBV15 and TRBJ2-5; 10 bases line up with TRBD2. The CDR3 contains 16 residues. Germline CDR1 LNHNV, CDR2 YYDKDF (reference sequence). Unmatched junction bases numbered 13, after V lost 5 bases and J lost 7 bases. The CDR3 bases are TGTGCCACCAGCGTCGAGAGCGGGGGGGCCGGAGGGACCCAGTACTTC. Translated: CATSVESGGAGGTQYF.

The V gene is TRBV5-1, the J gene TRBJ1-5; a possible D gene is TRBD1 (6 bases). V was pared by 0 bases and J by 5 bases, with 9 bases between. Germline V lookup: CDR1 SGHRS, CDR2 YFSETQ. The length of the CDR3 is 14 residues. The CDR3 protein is CASSLDGGDQPQHF. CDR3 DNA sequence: TGCGCCAGCAGCTTGGATGGGGGCGATCAGCCCCAGCATTTT.

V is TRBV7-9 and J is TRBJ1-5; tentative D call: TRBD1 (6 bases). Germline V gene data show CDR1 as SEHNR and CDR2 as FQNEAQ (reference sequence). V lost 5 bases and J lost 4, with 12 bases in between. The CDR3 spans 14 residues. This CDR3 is CASSPAGANQPQHF. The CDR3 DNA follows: TGTGCCAGCAGCCCGGCAGGGGCAAATCAGCCCCAGCATTTT.

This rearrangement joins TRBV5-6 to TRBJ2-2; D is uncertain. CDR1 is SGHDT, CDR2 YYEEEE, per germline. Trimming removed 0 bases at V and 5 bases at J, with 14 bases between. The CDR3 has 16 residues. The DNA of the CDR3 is TGTGCCAGCAGCTTGGGGCCTCAATATTGGACCGGGGAGCTGTTTTTT. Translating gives CASSLGPQYWTGELFF. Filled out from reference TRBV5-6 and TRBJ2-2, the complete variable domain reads DAGVTQSPTHLIKTRGQQVTLRCSPKSGHDTVSWYQQALGQGPQFIFQYYEEEERQRGNFPDRFSGHQFPNYSSELNVNALLLGDSALYLCASSLGPQYWTGELFFGEGSRLTVL.

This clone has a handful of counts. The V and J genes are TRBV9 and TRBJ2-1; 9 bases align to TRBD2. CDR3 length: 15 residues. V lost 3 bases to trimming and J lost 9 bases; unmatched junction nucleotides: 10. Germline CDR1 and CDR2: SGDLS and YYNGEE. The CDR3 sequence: CASSAMIAGVAEQFF. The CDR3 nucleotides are TGTGCCAGCAGCGCGATGATAGCGGGGGTAGCTGAGCAGTTCTTC. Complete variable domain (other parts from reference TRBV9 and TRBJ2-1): DSGVTQTPKHLITATGQRVTLRCSPRSGDLSVYWYQQSLDQGLQFLIQYYNGEERAKGNILERFSAQQFPDLHSELNLSSLELGDSALYFCASSAMIAGVAEQFFGPGTRLTVL.

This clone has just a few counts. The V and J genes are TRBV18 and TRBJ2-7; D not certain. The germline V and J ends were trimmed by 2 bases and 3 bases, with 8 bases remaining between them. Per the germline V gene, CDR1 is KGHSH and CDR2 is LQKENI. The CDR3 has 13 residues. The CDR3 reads CASSPKSLYEQYF. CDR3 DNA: TGTGCCAGCTCACCAAAATCCCTCTACGAGCAGTACTTC.

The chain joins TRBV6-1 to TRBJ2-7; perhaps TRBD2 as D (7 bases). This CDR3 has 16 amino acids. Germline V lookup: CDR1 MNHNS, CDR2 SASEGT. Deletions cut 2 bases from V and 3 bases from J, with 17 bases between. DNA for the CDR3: TGTGCCAGCAGTGAAATACGGGGGGCTTCTATCTACGAGCAGTACTTC. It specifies CASSEIRGASIYEQYF.

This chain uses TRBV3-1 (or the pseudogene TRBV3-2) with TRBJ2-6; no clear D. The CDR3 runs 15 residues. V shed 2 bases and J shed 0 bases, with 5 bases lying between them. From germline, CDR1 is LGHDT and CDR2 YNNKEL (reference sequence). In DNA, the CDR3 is TGTGCCAGCAGCCAAACCGGCTCTGGGGCCAACGTCCTGACTTTC. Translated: CASSQTGSGANVLTF.

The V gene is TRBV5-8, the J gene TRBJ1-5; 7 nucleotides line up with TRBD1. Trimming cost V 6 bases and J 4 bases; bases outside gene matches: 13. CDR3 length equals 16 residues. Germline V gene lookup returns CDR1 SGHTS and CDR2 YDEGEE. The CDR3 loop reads CASKGSRGSWNQPQHF. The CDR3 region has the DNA TGTGCCAGCAAAGGTTCCAGGGGGAGTTGGAATCAGCCCCAGCATTTT.

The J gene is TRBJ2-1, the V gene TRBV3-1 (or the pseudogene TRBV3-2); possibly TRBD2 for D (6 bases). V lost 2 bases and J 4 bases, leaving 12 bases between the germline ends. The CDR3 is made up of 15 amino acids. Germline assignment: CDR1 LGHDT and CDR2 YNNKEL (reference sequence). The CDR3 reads CASSQNRGSYNEQFF. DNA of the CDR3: TGTGCCAGCAGCCAAAATCGGGGGAGTTACAATGAGCAGTTCTTC.

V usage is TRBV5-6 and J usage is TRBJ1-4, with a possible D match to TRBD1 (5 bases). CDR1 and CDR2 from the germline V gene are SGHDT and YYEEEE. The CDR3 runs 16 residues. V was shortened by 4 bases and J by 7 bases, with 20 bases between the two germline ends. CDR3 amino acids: CASSLRWSGLSEKLFF. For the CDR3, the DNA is TGTGCCAGCAGCCTCAGGTGGTCAGGGCTGAGTGAAAAACTGTTTTTT.

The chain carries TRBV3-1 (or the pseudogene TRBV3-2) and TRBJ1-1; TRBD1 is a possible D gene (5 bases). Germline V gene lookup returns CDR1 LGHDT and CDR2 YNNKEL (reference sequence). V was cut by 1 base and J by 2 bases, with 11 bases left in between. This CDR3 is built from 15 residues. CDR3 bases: TGTGCCAGCAGCCAAGGCACAGGAGCTAACACTGAAGCTTTCTTT. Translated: CASSQGTGANTEAFF.

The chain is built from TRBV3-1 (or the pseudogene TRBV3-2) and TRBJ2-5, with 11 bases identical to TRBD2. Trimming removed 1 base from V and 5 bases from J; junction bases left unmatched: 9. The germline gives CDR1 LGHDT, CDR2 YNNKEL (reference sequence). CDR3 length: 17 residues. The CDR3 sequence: CASSQGASGGQGETQYF. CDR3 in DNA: TGTGCCAGCAGCCAAGGGGCTAGCGGGGGGCAAGGGGAGACCCAGTACTTC.

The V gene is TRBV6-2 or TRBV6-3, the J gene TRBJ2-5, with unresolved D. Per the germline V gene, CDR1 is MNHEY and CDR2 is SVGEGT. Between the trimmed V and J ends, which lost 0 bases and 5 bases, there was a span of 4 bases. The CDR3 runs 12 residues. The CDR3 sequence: CASSYSSETQYF. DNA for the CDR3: TGTGCCAGCAGTTACTCATCGGAGACCCAGTACTTC.

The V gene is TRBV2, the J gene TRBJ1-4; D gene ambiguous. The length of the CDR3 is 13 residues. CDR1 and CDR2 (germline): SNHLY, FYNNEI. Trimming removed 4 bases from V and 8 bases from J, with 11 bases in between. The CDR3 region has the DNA TGTGCCAGCAGTGTGGGCAGAGAAGAAAAACTGTTTTTT. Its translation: CASSVGREEKLFF.

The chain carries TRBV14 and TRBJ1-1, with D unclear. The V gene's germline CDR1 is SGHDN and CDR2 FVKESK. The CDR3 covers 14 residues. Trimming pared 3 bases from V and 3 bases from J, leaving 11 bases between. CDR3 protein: CASSQAAYYTEAFF. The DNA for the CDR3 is TGTGCCAGCAGCCAGGCGGCCTACTACACTGAAGCTTTCTTT.

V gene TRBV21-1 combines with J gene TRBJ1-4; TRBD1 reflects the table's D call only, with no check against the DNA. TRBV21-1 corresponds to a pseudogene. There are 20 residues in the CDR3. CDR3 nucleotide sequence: TGTGCCAGCAGCAAGGGGATATTCTGGACAGGGGGCAGGTCTAATGAAAAACTGTTTTTT. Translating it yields CASSKGIFWTGGRSNEKLFF.